Shown below are 5 T cell receptor beta chains from a single sample sequenced in a study of cytotoxic CD8 clonotypes in ibrutinib-treated CLL. Profiling relied on immunoSEQ multiplex PCR, and the TCRdb table lists in-frame clones only, not all of them. The sample yields 150,000 to 250,000 clones, around 70% seen once. The sample in question was PBMCs, obtained after 24 months of ibrutinib treatment. The receptor set was obtained from a human donor with chronic lymphocytic leukemia.

J is TRBJ2-7 and V is TRBV18, with no clear D. The germline gives CDR1 KGHSH, CDR2 LQKENI. Trimming removed 3 bases at V and 4 bases at J, with 10 bases between. The CDR3 consists of 13 residues. CDR3 sequence reads: CASSPRQQYEQYF. CDR3 DNA: TGTGCCAGCTCACCTAGACAACAATACGAGCAGTACTTC. Full variable domain (remainder filled in from reference TRBV18 and TRBJ2-7): NAGVMQNPRHLVRRRGQEARLRCSPMKGHSHVYWYRQLPEEGLKFMVYLQKENIIDESGMPKERFSAEFPKEGPSILRIQQVVRGDSAAYFCASSPRQQYEQYFGPGTRLTVT.

J is TRBJ2-2 and V is TRBV4-2; D not certain. V dropped 4 bases and J dropped 7 bases, with 19 bases sitting between them. CDR3 size: 16 residues. Germline V gene sequence: CDR1 LGHNA, CDR2 YNFKEQ. The DNA of the CDR3 is TGTGCCAGCAGCCTCTTCGCAATTGGATTCAGCGGGGAGCTGTTTTTT. Translation gives CASSLFAIGFSGELFF.

The chain carries TRBV6-1 and TRBJ1-2, with TRBD1 matching over 9 bases. Germline CDR1 reads MNHNS; CDR2 reads SASEGT. The CDR3 is 16 residues long. After removal of 4 bases from V and 0 bases from J, the junction contained 6 bases not matched to a gene. Here the CDR3 reads CASSAGTGKANYGYTF. The CDR3 nucleotides read TGTGCCAGCAGTGCTGGGACAGGGAAAGCTAACTATGGCTACACCTTC.

The gene calls are TRBV4-3 and TRBJ2-3; D may match TRBD1 or TRBD2 (5 bases each). This CDR3 region has 16 residues. Per germline, CDR1 LGHNA and CDR2 YSLEER. Trimming took off 3 bases at V and 6 bases at J, with 19 bases between the two ends. This CDR3 is CASSQAHGGVRDTQYF. The DNA for the CDR3 is TGCGCCAGCAGCCAGGCCCATGGGGGAGTTAGGGATACGCAGTATTTT.

The rearrangement links TRBV6-5 to TRBJ1-2, with 7 bases matching TRBD1. The germline gives CDR1 MNHEY, CDR2 SVGAGI. The V segment lost 2 bases and the J segment 5 bases; nucleotides outside the gene matches: 2. The CDR3 is 13 amino acids. In nucleotides, the CDR3 is TGTGCCAGCAGTTACCCGACAGGGTATGGCTACACCTTC. This encodes CASSYPTGYGYTF.